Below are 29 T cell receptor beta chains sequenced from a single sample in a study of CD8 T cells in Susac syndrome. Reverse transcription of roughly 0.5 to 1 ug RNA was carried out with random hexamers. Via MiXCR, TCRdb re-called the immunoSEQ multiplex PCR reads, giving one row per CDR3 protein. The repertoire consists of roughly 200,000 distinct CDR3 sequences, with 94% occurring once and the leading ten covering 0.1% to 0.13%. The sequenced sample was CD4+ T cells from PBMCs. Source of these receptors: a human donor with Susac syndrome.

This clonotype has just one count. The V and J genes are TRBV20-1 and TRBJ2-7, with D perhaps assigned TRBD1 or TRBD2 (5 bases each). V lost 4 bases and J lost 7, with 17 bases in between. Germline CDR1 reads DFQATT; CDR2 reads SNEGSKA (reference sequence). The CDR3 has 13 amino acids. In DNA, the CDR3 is TGCAGTGCTACCCGGGACCCGACCTCTGAGCAGTACTTC. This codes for CSATRDPTSEQYF.

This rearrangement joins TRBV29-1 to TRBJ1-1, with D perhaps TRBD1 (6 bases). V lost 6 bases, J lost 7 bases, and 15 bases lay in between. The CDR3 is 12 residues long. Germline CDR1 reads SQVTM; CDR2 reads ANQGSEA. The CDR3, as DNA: TGCAGCGTCGGTTCAGGGGCAAGTGAAGCTTTCTTT. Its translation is CSVGSGASEAFF. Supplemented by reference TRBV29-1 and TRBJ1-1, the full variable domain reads SAVISQKPSRDICQRGTSLTIQCQVDSQVTMMFWYRQQPGQSLTLIATANQGSEATYESGFVIDKFPISRPNLTFSTLTVSNMSPEDSSIYLCSVGSGASEAFFGQGTRLTVV.

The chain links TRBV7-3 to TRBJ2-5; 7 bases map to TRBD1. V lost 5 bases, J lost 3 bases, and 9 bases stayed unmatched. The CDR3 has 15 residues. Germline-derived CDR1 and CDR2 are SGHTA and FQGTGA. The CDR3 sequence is CASSLHAGTEETQYF. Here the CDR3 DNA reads TGTGCCAGCAGCCTGCACGCCGGGACAGAAGAGACCCAGTACTTC. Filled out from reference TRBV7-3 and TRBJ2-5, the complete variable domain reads GAGVSQTPSNKVTEKGKYVELRCDPISGHTALYWYRQSLGQGPEFLIYFQGTGAADDSGLPNDRFFAVRPEGSVSTLKIQRTERGDSAVYLCASSLHAGTEETQYFGPGTRLLVL.

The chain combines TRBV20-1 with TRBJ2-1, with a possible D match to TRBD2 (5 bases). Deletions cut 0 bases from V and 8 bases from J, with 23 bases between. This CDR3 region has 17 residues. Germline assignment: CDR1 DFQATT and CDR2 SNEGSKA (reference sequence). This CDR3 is CSARDLKRAAVIDEQFF. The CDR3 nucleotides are TGCAGTGCTAGAGATCTGAAGAGAGCGGCGGTTATCGATGAGCAGTTCTTC.

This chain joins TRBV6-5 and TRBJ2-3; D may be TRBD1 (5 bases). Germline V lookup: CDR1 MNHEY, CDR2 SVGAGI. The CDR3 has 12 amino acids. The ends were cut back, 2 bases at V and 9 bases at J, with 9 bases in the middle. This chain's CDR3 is CASSYGPGTQYF. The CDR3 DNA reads TGTGCCAGCAGTTACGGGCCAGGGACGCAGTATTTT.

CDR3 sequence: CSARVPGTSFTGELFF. The CDR3 nucleotides read TGCAGTGCTAGGGTTCCCGGGACTAGCTTTACCGGGGAGCTGTTTTTT. The chain links TRBV20-1 to TRBJ2-2; 9 bases are a match to TRBD2. CDR1 is DFQATT and CDR2 is SNEGSKA in the germline V gene (reference sequence). The CDR3 length is 16 residues. The trim removed 3 bases at V and 5 bases at J, leaving 10 bases unmatched.

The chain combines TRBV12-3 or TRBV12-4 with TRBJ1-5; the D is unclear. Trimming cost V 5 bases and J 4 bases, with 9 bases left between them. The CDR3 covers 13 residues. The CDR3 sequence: CASSAGRNQPQHF. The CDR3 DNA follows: TGTGCCAGCAGTGCGGGCAGAAATCAGCCCCAGCATTTT.

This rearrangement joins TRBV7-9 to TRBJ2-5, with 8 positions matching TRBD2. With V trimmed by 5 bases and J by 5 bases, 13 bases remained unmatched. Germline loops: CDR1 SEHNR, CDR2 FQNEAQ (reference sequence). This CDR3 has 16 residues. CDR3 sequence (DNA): TGTGCCAGCAGCAGACCCACTGAGCGGGGGAAGGAGACCCAGTACTTC. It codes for CASSRPTERGKETQYF.

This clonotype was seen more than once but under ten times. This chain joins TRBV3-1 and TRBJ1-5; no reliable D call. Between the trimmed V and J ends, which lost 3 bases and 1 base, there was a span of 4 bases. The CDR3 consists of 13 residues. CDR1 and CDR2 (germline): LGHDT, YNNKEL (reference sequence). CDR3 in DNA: TGTGCCAGCAGCCAGGGGAGCAATCAGCCCCAGCATTTT. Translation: CASSQGSNQPQHF.

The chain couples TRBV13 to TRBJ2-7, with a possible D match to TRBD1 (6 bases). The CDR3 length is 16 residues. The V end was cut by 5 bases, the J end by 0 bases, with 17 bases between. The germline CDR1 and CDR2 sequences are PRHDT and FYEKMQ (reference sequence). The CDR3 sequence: CASSPPEGDHSYEQYF. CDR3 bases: TGTGCCAGCAGCCCCCCTGAGGGGGACCACTCCTACGAGCAGTACTTC.

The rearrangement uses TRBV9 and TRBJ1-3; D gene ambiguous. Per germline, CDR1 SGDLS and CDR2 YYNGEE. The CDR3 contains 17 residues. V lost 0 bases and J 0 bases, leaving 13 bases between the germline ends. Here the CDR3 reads CASSVVPGRDSGNTIYF. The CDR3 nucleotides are TGTGCCAGCAGCGTAGTACCAGGACGGGACTCTGGAAACACCATATATTTT.

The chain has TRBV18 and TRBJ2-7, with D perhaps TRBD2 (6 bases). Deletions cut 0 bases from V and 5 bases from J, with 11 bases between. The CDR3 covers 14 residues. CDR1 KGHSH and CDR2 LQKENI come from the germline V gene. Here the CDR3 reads CASSPPGRFNEQYF. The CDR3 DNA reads TGTGCCAGCTCACCACCAGGGAGGTTCAACGAGCAGTACTTC.

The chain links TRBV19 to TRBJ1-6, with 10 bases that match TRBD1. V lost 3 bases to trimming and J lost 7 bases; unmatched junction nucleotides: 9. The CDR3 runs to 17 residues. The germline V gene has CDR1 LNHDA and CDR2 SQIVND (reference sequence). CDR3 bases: TGTGCCAGTAGTATGGCCGGGACAGGGGACGGAAATTCACCCCTCCACTTT. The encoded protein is CASSMAGTGDGNSPLHF.

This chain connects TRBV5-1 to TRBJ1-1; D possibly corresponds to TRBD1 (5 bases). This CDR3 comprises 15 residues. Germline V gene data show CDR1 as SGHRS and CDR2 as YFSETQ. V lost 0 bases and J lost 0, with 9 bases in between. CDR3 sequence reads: CASSLGRGMNTEAFF. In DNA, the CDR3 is TGCGCCAGCAGCTTGGGGCGGGGGATGAACACTGAAGCTTTCTTT.

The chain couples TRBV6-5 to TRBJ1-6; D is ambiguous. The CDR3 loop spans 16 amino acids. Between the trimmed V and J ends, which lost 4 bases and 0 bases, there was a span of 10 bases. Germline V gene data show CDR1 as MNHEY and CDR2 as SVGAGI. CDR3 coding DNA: TGTGCCAGCAGTTCGACCCTTAGCTCCTATAATTCACCCCTCCACTTT. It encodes CASSSTLSSYNSPLHF.

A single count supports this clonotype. For the CDR3, the DNA is TGCAGCGCCCGGACAGGGGGACACGGGGAGCTGTTTTTT. It is translated as CSARTGGHGELFF. V and J are TRBV29-1 and TRBJ2-2; 10 bases fit TRBD1. V was pared by 7 bases and J by 7 bases, with 6 bases of the junction left unmatched. This CDR3 region has 13 residues. Germline assignment: CDR1 SQVTM and CDR2 ANQGSEA.

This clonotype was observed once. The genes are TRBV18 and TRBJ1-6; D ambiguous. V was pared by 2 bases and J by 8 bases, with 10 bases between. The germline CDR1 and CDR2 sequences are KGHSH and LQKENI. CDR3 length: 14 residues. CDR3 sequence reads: CASSPGRVHSPLHF. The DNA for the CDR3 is TGTGCCAGCTCACCAGGGAGGGTTCATTCACCCCTCCACTTT.

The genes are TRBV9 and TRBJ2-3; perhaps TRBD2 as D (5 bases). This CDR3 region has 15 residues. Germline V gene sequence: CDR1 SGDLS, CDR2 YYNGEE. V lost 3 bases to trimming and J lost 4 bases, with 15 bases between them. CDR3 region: CASSGSSRGADTQYF. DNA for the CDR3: TGTGCCAGCAGCGGTAGCTCCCGGGGAGCAGATACGCAGTATTTT.

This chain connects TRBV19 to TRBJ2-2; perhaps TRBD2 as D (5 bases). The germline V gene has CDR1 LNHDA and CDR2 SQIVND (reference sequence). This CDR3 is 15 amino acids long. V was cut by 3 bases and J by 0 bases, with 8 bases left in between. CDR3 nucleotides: TGTGCCAGTAGTATTTCGCGGGCGAACACCGGGGAGCTGTTTTTT. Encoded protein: CASSISRANTGELFF.

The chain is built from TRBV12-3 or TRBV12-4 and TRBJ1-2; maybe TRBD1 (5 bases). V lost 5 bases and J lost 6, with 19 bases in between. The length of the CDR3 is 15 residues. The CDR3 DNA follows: TGTGCCAGCAGTCCCCGGGACCCACCATTGGATGGCTACACCTTC. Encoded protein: CASSPRDPPLDGYTF.

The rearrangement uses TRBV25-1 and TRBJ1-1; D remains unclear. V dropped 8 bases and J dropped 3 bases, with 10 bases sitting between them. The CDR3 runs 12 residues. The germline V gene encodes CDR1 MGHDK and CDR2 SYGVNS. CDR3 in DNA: TGTGCCAGCTCTGACGGCTACACTGAAGCTTTCTTT. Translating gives CASSDGYTEAFF. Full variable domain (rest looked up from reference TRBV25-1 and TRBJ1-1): EADIYQTPRYLVIGTGKKITLECSQTMGHDKMYWYQQDPGMELHLIHYSYGVNSTEKGDLSSESTVSRIRTEHFPLTLESARPSHTSQYLCASSDGYTEAFFGQGTRLTVV.

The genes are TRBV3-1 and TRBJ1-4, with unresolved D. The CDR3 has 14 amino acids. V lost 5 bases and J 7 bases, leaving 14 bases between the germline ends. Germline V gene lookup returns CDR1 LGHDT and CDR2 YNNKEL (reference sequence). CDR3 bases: TGTGCCAGCAGCGGAAGGATGAGGGCTGAAAAACTGTTTTTT. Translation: CASSGRMRAEKLFF.

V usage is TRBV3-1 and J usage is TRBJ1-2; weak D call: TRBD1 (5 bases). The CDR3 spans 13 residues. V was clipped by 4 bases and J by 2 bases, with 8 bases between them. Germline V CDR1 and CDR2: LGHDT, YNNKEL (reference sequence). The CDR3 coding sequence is TGTGCCAGCAGCCTAGAGGGGAACTATGGCTACACCTTC. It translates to CASSLEGNYGYTF.

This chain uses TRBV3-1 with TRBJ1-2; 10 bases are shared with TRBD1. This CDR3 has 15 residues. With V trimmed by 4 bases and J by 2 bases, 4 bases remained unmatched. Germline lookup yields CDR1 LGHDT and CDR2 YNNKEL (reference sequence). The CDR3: CASSPTGGPNYGYTF. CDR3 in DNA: TGTGCCAGCAGCCCGACAGGGGGCCCGAACTATGGCTACACCTTC.

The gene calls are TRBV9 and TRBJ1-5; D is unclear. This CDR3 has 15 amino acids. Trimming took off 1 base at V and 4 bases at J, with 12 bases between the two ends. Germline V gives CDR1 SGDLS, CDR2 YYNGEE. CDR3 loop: CASSVNPLQNQPQHF. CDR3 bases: TGTGCCAGCAGCGTAAACCCCCTACAGAATCAGCCCCAGCATTTT.

CDR3 sequence reads: CASSEISGGANNEQFF. In nucleotides, the CDR3 is TGTGCCAGCAGTGAGATTAGCGGGGGGGCTAACAATGAGCAGTTCTTC. The chain carries TRBV6-1 and TRBJ2-1; 11 nucleotides match TRBD2. V was clipped by 3 bases and J by 5 bases; unmatched bases: 6. The CDR3 is 16 residues long. From germline, CDR1 is MNHNS and CDR2 SASEGT.

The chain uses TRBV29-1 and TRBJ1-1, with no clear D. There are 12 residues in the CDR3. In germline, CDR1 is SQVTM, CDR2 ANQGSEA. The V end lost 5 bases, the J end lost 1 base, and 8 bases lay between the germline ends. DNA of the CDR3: TGCAGCGTTTGGCACCGGAACACTGAAGCTTTCTTT. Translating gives CSVWHRNTEAFF.

CDR3 residues: CASSSGGAKNIQYF. CDR3 coding DNA: TGTGCCAGCAGCTCCGGAGGGGCCAAAAACATTCAGTACTTC. The genes are TRBV7-2 and TRBJ2-4, with D perhaps TRBD2 (6 bases). Germline V gene data show CDR1 as SGHTA and CDR2 as FQGNSA. V was trimmed by 4 bases and J by 1 base, leaving 8 bases between them. The CDR3 extends over 14 amino acids. The full variable domain, completed using reference TRBV7-2 and TRBJ2-4, is GAGVSQSPSNKVTEKGKDVELRCDPISGHTALYWYRQSLGQGLEFLIYFQGNSAPDKSGLPSDRFSAERTGGSVSTLTIQRTQQEDSAVYLCASSSGGAKNIQYFGAGTRLSVL.

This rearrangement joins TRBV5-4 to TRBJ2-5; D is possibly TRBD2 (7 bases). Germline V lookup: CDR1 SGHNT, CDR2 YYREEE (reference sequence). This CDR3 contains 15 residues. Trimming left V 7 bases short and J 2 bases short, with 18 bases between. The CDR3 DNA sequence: TGTGCCAGCCATCGAGGGGGGGCGGGGCAAGAGACCCAGTACTTC. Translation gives CASHRGGAGQETQYF.